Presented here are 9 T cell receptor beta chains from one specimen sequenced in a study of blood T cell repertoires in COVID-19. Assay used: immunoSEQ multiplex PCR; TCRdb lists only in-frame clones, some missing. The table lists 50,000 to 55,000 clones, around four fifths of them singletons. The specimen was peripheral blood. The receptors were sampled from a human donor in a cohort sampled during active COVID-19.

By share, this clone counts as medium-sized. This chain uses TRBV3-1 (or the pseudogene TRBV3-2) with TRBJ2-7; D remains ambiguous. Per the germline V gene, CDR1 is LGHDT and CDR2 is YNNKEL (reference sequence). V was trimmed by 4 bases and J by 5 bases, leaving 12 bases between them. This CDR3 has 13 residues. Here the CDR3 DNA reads TGTGCCAGCAGCCCCCGGCAGGTCAACGAGCAGTACTTC. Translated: CASSPRQVNEQYF.

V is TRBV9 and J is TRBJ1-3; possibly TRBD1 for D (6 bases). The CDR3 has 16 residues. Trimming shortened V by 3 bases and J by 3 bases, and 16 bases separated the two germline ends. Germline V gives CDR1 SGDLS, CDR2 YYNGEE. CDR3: CASSGLAGEGGNTIYF. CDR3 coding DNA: TGTGCCAGCAGCGGCCTCGCAGGGGAAGGTGGAAACACCATATATTTT.

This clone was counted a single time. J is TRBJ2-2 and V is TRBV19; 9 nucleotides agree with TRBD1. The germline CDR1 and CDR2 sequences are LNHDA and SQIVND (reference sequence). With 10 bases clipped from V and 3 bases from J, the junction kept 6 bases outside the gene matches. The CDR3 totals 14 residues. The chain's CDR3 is CATEQGADTGELFF. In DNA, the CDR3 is TGTGCCACCGAACAGGGGGCGGACACCGGGGAGCTGTTTTTT.

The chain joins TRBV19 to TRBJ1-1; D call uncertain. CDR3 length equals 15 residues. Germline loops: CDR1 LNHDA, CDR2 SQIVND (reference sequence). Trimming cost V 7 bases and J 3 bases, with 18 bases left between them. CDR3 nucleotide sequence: TGTGCCAGTACCCCATCGAGAGACACCTACACTGAAGCTTTCTTT. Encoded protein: CASTPSRDTYTEAFF.

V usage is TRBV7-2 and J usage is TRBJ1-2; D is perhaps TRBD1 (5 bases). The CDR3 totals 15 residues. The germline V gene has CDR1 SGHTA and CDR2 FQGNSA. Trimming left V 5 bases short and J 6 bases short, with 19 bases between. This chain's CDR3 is CASSPSVRTGNGYTF. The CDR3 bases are TGTGCCAGCAGCCCATCAGTACGAACAGGAAATGGCTACACCTTC.

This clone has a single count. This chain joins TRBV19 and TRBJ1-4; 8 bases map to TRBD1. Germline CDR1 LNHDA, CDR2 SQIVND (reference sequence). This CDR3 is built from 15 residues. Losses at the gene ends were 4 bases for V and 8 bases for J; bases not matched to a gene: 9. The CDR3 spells CASSTQGADAEKLFF. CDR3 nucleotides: TGTGCCAGTAGTACCCAGGGGGCTGACGCCGAAAAACTGTTTTTT.

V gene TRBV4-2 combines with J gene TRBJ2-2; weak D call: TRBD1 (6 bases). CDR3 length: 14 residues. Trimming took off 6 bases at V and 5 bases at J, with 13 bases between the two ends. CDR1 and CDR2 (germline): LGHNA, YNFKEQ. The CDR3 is CASRGDQGTGELFF. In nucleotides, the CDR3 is TGTGCCAGCAGGGGAGATCAGGGGACCGGGGAGCTGTTTTTT.

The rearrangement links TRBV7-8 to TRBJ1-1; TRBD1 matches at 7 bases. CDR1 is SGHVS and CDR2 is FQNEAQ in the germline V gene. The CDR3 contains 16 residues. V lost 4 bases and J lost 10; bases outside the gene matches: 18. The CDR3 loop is CASSSGIGGTAGGAFF. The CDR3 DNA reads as TGTGCCAGCAGCTCAGGGATCGGGGGGACAGCGGGAGGAGCTTTCTTT.

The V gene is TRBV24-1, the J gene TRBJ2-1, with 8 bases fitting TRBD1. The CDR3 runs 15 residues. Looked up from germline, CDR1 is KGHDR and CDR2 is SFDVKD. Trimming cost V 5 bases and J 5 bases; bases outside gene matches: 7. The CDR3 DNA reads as TGTGCCACCAGTGTTCGGGACAGGCTCAACAATGAGCAGTTCTTC. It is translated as CATSVRDRLNNEQFF.